A selection of T cell receptor beta chains follows, all from one sample in a study of blood T cell repertoires in COVID-19. This table comes from immunoSEQ multiplex PCR, and its TCRdb copy is limited to in-frame clones, with some not included. The table has tens of thousands of clones, about 80% seen once. Specimen: peripheral blood. These receptor sequences come from a human donor in a cohort sampled during active COVID-19. CDR3s include the opening cysteine and the closing phenylalanine or tryptophan. D genes are given only for firm matches. Clone size is stated in some rows and not others, as once, few, many or a class when expanded.

j_call: TRBJ2-2; d_call: -; v_call: TRBV7-2; clone_size: once; cdr3_nt: TGTGCCAGCAGCAACCGACTAGCGAACACCGGGGAGCTGTTTTTT; cdr3_aa: CASSNRLANTGELFF
j_call: TRBJ1-5; d_call: -; v_call: TRBV2; clone_size: -; cdr3_nt: TGTGCCAGCAGTGGAGAGGGTAGCAATCAGCCCCAGCATTTT; cdr3_aa: CASSGEGSNQPQHF
j_call: TRBJ1-4; d_call: TRBD1; v_call: TRBV28; clone_size: -; cdr3_nt: TGTGCCAGCAGGAATTATTGGGACAGAGGGAATGAAAAACTGTTTTTT; cdr3_aa: CASRNYWDRGNEKLFF
j_call: TRBJ2-1; d_call: -; v_call: TRBV6-1; clone_size: -; cdr3_nt: TGTGCCAGCAGTGAGTCCGGGGAGAGCTCCTACAATGAGCAGTTCTTC; cdr3_aa: CASSESGESSYNEQFF
j_call: TRBJ1-1; d_call: TRBD1; v_call: TRBV6-5; clone_size: few; cdr3_nt: TGTGCCAGCAAAGAGACAGGGGACACTGAAGCTTTCTTT; cdr3_aa: CASKETGDTEAFF
j_call: TRBJ2-5; d_call: -; v_call: TRBV7-6; clone_size: once; cdr3_nt: TGTGCCAGCAGCTTAACAGGGAAAGAGACCCAGTACTTC; cdr3_aa: CASSLTGKETQYF
j_call: TRBJ1-6; d_call: -; v_call: TRBV7-8; clone_size: -; cdr3_nt: TGTGCCAGCAGCTTCGAGGGTTTCAATTCACCCCTCCACTTT; cdr3_aa: CASSFEGFNSPLHF
j_call: TRBJ1-2; d_call: -; v_call: TRBV15; clone_size: -; cdr3_nt: TGTGCCACCAGCAGAGAAACAGGTCGTTGGGGCTACACCTTC; cdr3_aa: CATSRETGRWGYTF
j_call: TRBJ1-2; d_call: -; v_call: TRBV19; clone_size: -; cdr3_nt: TGTGCCAGTAGTATAGATCCGGACAGTATCGGCTACACCTTC; cdr3_aa: CASSIDPDSIGYTF
j_call: TRBJ2-6; d_call: -; v_call: TRBV2; clone_size: once; cdr3_nt: TGTGCCAGCAGCCTAGGTGGGAGCCGTTCCTTCTCTGGGGCCAACGTCCTGACTTTC; cdr3_aa: CASSLGGSRSFSGANVLTF
j_call: TRBJ1-3; d_call: -; v_call: TRBV7-6; clone_size: -; cdr3_nt: TGTGCCAGCAGCCCATCGGGAGATTCCGGAAACACCATATATTTT; cdr3_aa: CASSPSGDSGNTIYF
j_call: TRBJ2-1; d_call: TRBD1; v_call: TRBV6-2/TRBV6-3; clone_size: -; cdr3_nt: TGTGCCAGCAGTCTGGACAGGTTTAATGAGCAGTTCTTC; cdr3_aa: CASSLDRFNEQFF
j_call: TRBJ1-2; d_call: TRBD1; v_call: TRBV30; clone_size: -; cdr3_nt: TGTGCCTGGAGGGACCTTGGTGCAGGGGGTAACTTC; cdr3_aa: CAWRDLGAGGNF
j_call: TRBJ2-4; d_call: -; v_call: TRBV6-6; clone_size: -; cdr3_nt: TGTGCCAGCACCGGGGGGCAAAACATTCAGTACTTC; cdr3_aa: CASTGGQNIQYF
j_call: TRBJ2-2; d_call: TRBD1; v_call: TRBV5-6; clone_size: once; cdr3_nt: TGTGCCAGCAGCAAGTATAGGGGACAGGAAAACACCGGGGAGCTGTTTTTT; cdr3_aa: CASSKYRGQENTGELFF
j_call: TRBJ2-3; d_call: TRBD2; v_call: TRBV4-3; clone_size: -; cdr3_nt: TGCGCCAGCAGCCACGGGACTAGCGGGGGGGATACGCAGTATTTT; cdr3_aa: CASSHGTSGGDTQYF
j_call: TRBJ2-7; d_call: -; v_call: TRBV30; clone_size: -; cdr3_nt: TGTGCCTGGACGACTTCCTACGAGCAGTACTTC; cdr3_aa: CAWTTSYEQYF
j_call: TRBJ2-1; d_call: TRBD2; v_call: TRBV24-1; clone_size: -; cdr3_nt: TGTGCCACCAGCCCTAGGGGAGGGGCATCCTACAATGAGCAGTTCTTC; cdr3_aa: CATSPRGGASYNEQFF
j_call: TRBJ1-2; d_call: TRBD1; v_call: TRBV20-1; clone_size: -; cdr3_nt: TGCAGTGCTACGACAGGGGACGGCTACACCTTC; cdr3_aa: CSATTGDGYTF
j_call: TRBJ2-1; d_call: -; v_call: TRBV24-1; clone_size: few; cdr3_nt: TGTGCCACCATCGGGGGCTCCTACAATGAGCAGTTCTTC; cdr3_aa: CATIGGSYNEQFF
j_call: TRBJ1-3; d_call: -; v_call: TRBV6-5; clone_size: few; cdr3_nt: TGTGCCAGCAGTAACAGGGATTACTCTGGAAACACCATATATTTT; cdr3_aa: CASSNRDYSGNTIYF
j_call: TRBJ2-3; d_call: -; v_call: TRBV6-5; clone_size: -; cdr3_nt: TGTGCCAGCAGTACTCCGGCGGGGCCCACAGATACGCAGTATTTT; cdr3_aa: CASSTPAGPTDTQYF
j_call: TRBJ2-5; d_call: -; v_call: TRBV4-3; clone_size: -; cdr3_nt: TGCGCCAGCAGCCCGGGGGACCAAGAGACCCAGTACTTC; cdr3_aa: CASSPGDQETQYF
j_call: TRBJ2-7; d_call: TRBD1; v_call: TRBV10-3; clone_size: -; cdr3_nt: TGTGCCATCAGTGTCAGGGGGTTAGCCTACGAGCAGTACTTC; cdr3_aa: CAISVRGLAYEQYF
j_call: TRBJ2-3; d_call: TRBD2; v_call: TRBV9; clone_size: -; cdr3_nt: TGTGCCAGCAGCGTAGCTAAGAGCGGGGGGGCCTTAGGAGATACGCAGTATTTT; cdr3_aa: CASSVAKSGGALGDTQYF
j_call: TRBJ2-7; d_call: -; v_call: TRBV12-3/TRBV12-4; clone_size: -; cdr3_nt: TGTGCCAGCAGTTTATGGCTTAACGAGCAGTACTTC; cdr3_aa: CASSLWLNEQYF
j_call: TRBJ1-5; d_call: TRBD1; v_call: TRBV18; clone_size: -; cdr3_nt: TGTGCCAGCTCCGTCGGGACAGCTAGCAATCAGCCCCAGCATTTT; cdr3_aa: CASSVGTASNQPQHF
j_call: TRBJ2-2; d_call: -; v_call: TRBV7-6; clone_size: -; cdr3_nt: TGTGCCAGCAGCCCTGAAGGGGGTCGGAACACCGGGGAGCTGTTTTTT; cdr3_aa: CASSPEGGRNTGELFF
j_call: TRBJ2-5; d_call: -; v_call: TRBV18; clone_size: -; cdr3_nt: TGTGCCAGCTCAACAGGGTACCAAGAGACCCAGTACTTC; cdr3_aa: CASSTGYQETQYF
j_call: TRBJ2-5; d_call: -; v_call: TRBV5-1; clone_size: -; cdr3_nt: TGCGCCAGCAGCTCCGGGGTGGCGTACCAAGAGACCCAGTACTTC; cdr3_aa: CASSSGVAYQETQYF
j_call: TRBJ1-6; d_call: TRBD1; v_call: TRBV18; clone_size: once; cdr3_nt: TGTGCCAGCTCGCCCGGACAGGGCGGTTCACCCCTCCACTTT; cdr3_aa: CASSPGQGGSPLHF
j_call: TRBJ2-7; d_call: -; v_call: TRBV25-1; clone_size: -; cdr3_nt: TGTGCCAGCATGGAGGGTCAGTGGAATTACGAGCAGTACTTC; cdr3_aa: CASMEGQWNYEQYF
j_call: TRBJ2-1; d_call: TRBD2; v_call: TRBV7-9; clone_size: -; cdr3_nt: TGTGCCAGCAGCTTGACTAGCGGGGGGTACAATGAGCAGTTCTTC; cdr3_aa: CASSLTSGGYNEQFF
j_call: TRBJ2-2; d_call: -; v_call: TRBV9; clone_size: -; cdr3_nt: TGTGCCAGCAGCGTAGGTCAGTTTGGGGAGCTGTTTTTT; cdr3_aa: CASSVGQFGELFF
j_call: TRBJ1-1; d_call: TRBD1; v_call: TRBV18; clone_size: -; cdr3_nt: TGTGCCAGCTCACCGGTTAGGGGGCAGGGGACTGAAGCTTTCTTT; cdr3_aa: CASSPVRGQGTEAFF
j_call: TRBJ2-1; d_call: TRBD1; v_call: TRBV5-1; clone_size: few; cdr3_nt: TGCGCCAGCAGCACGGGACAGGGCCTTAACAATGAGCAGTTCTTC; cdr3_aa: CASSTGQGLNNEQFF
j_call: TRBJ2-1; d_call: -; v_call: TRBV7-8; clone_size: -; cdr3_nt: TGTGCCAGCAGCTTAGATGGGGGGGGCCTCTTCAATGAGCAGTTCTTC; cdr3_aa: CASSLDGGGLFNEQFF
j_call: TRBJ2-1; d_call: TRBD1; v_call: TRBV6-5; clone_size: -; cdr3_nt: TGTGCCAGCCTCGGGACAGGCTACAATGAGCAGTTCTTC; cdr3_aa: CASLGTGYNEQFF
j_call: TRBJ1-1; d_call: -; v_call: TRBV18; clone_size: -; cdr3_nt: TGTGCCAGCTCCCTCACCGGCGGGAACACTGAAGCTTTCTTT; cdr3_aa: CASSLTGGNTEAFF
j_call: TRBJ2-7; d_call: TRBD1; v_call: TRBV29-1; clone_size: -; cdr3_nt: TGCAGCGTTGTAACCCAGCGCGCGGGGGACAGGGGAATTAACGAGCAGTACTTC; cdr3_aa: CSVVTQRAGDRGINEQYF
j_call: TRBJ2-5; d_call: -; v_call: TRBV5-1; clone_size: -; cdr3_nt: TGCGCCAGCAGCCCCTATCGGCAGGGATCGGTGGAGACCCAGTACTTC; cdr3_aa: CASSPYRQGSVETQYF